This entry concerns a single T cell receptor beta chain. This record belongs to a study of CD8 T cells in Susac syndrome. In the study overall: Patients with Susac syndrome were therapy-naive, taking corticosteroids, with some also receiving intravenous immunoglobulin, or taking intravenous immunoglobulin alone at the time their blood was drawn.

Trimming removed 5 bases at V and 0 bases at J, with 11 bases between. The length of the CDR3 is 15 residues. CDR1 and CDR2 from the germline V gene are SGHRS and YFSETQ. An amount of RNA that ranged from roughly 0.5 to 1 ug was reverse transcribed with random hexamers. Amplification of TCR beta CDR3 was carried out by immunoSEQ multiplex PCR, which covered 54 Vbeta and 13 Jbeta segments. TCRdb re-called the immunoSEQ multiplex PCR reads through MiXCR, storing one row per CDR3 protein. The sample has 150,000 to 200,000 distinct CDR3 sequences; 75% to 95% are singletons. Negative isolation yielded CD8+ and CD4+ T cells; FACS enriched TEMRA cells.

V and J are TRBV5-1 and TRBJ2-2; weak D call: TRBD2 (6 bases). The sequenced material came from CD4+ T cells from PBMCs. The sequence was obtained from a human donor with Susac syndrome. CDR3 region: CASSQRVANTGELFF. Written as DNA, the CDR3 is TGCGCCAGCAGTCAGCGGGTCGCGAACACCGGGGAGCTGTTTTTT.